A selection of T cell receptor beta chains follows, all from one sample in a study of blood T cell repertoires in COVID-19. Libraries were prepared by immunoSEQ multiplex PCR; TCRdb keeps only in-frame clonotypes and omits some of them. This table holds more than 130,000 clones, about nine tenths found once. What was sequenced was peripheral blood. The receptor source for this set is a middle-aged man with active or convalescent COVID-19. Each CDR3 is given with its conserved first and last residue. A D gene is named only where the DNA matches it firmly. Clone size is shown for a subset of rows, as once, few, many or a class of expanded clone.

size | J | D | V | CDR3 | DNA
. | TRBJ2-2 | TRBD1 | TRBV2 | CASSQQGATGELFF | TGTGCCAGCAGTCAACAGGGGGCCACCGGGGAGCTGTTTTTT
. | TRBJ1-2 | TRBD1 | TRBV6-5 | CASSYSGDRAIYGYTF | TGTGCCAGCAGTTACTCAGGGGACAGGGCCATCTATGGCTACACCTTC
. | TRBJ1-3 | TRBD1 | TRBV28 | CASSRDRVSGNTIYF | TGTGCCAGCAGTCGGGACAGGGTCTCTGGAAACACCATATATTTT
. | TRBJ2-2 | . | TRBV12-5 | CASGLTGNTGELFF | TGTGCTAGTGGTCTCACAGGGAACACCGGGGAGCTGTTTTTT
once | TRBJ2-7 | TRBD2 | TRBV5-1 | CASSFSRGLADYEQYF | TGCGCCAGCAGCTTTAGTCGGGGACTAGCGGACTACGAGCAGTACTTC
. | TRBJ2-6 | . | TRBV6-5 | CASSFQGPPANVLTF | TGTGCCAGCAGTTTCCAGGGCCCCCCGGCCAACGTCCTGACTTTC
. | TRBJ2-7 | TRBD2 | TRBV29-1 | CSVGGGSSYEQYF | TGCAGCGTTGGGGGCGGGAGCTCCTACGAGCAGTACTTC
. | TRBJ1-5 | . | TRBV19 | CASSPVQGRGNQPQHF | TGTGCCAGTAGTCCCGTACAGGGAAGGGGCAATCAGCCCCAGCATTTT
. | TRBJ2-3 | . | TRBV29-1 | CSAEPSTDTQYF | TGCAGCGCTGAACCTAGCACAGATACGCAGTATTTT
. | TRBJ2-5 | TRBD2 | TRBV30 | CAWSVGAGGETQYF | TGTGCCTGGAGTGTGGGAGCGGGAGGAGAGACCCAGTACTTC
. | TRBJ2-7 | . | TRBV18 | CASSPQGGAEAYEQYF | TGTGCCAGCTCACCCCAGGGGGGCGCCGAGGCCTACGAGCAGTACTTC
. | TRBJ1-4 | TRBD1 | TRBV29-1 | CSFSQGQGGLYSEKLFF | TGCAGCTTCAGCCAGGGACAGGGGGGTTTATATAGTGAAAAACTGTTTTTT
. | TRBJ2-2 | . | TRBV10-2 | CASEREAANTGELFF | TGCGCCAGCGAGAGGGAGGCCGCGAACACCGGGGAGCTGTTTTTT
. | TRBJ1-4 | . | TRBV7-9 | CASTHNRVSSEKLFF | TGTGCCAGCACACATAACAGGGTTTCGAGTGAAAAACTGTTTTTT
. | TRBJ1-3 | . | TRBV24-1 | CATSCPPVGNTIYF | TGTGCCACCAGTTGTCCACCGGTGGGAAACACCATATATTTT
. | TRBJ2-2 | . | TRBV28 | CASSHNTLPGAGELFF | TGTGCCAGCAGCCATAACACCCTTCCGGGAGCCGGGGAGCTGTTTTTT
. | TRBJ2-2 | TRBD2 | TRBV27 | CATTPSGRINTGELFF | TGTGCCACCACACCTAGCGGGAGGATCAACACCGGGGAGCTGTTTTTT
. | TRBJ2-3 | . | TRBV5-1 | CASSTPAGDTDTQYF | TGCGCCAGCAGCACCCCCGCAGGCGACACAGATACGCAGTATTTT
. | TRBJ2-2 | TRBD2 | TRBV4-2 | CASSQLELAGGSGELFF | TGTGCCAGCAGCCAACTGGAACTAGCGGGAGGGTCCGGGGAGCTGTTTTTT
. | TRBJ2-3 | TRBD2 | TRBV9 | CASSVELAGGGDTQYF | TGTGCCAGCAGCGTAGAACTAGCGGGAGGCGGGGATACGCAGTATTTT
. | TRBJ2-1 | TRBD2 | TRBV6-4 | CASSDSSGSYNEQFF | TGTGCCAGCAGTGACTCTAGCGGGAGCTACAATGAGCAGTTCTTC
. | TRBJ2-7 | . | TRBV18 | CASSPYPRGSYEQYF | TGTGCCAGCTCACCCTACCCGAGGGGGTCCTACGAGCAGTACTTC
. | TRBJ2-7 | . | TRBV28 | CASSLWTRGTYEQYF | TGTGCCAGCAGTTTATGGACAAGGGGAACCTACGAGCAGTACTTC
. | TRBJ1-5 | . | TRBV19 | CASSIVIAGFYNQPQHF | TGTGCCAGTAGTATAGTGATCGCGGGATTCTACAATCAGCCCCAGCATTTT
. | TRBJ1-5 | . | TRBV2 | CASARGGLHQPQHF | TGTGCCAGCGCCCGGGGGGGCTTGCATCAGCCCCAGCATTTT
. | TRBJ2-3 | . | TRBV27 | CASSLSPRVVTQYF | TGTGCCAGCAGTTTATCCCCTAGAGTAGTGACGCAGTATTTT
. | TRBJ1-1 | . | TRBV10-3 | CAIRAGRGARTEAFF | TGTGCCATCAGGGCTGGACGGGGGGCAAGGACTGAAGCTTTCTTT
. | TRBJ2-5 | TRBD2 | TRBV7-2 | CASSGGLAAKETQYF | TGTGCCAGCAGCGGGGGACTAGCTGCGAAAGAGACCCAGTACTTC
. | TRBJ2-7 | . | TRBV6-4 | CANRTCWSSYEQYF | TGTGCCAACCGGACTTGCTGGAGCTCCTACGAGCAGTACTTC
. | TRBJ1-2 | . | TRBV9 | CASSVEGRGVSNYGYTF | TGTGCCAGCAGCGTAGAGGGCAGGGGCGTCTCTAACTATGGCTACACCTTC
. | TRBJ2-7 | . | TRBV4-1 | CASSQGYREGVEQYF | TGCGCCAGCAGCCAAGGGTACAGGGAAGGAGTCGAGCAGTACTTC
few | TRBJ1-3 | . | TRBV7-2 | CASSLDRRGNTIYF | TGTGCCAGCAGCTTAGATCGCAGGGGAAACACCATATATTTT
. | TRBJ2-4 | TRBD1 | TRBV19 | CASSGTGGLAKNIQYF | TGTGCCAGTAGTGGGACAGGGGGTTTAGCCAAAAACATTCAGTACTTC
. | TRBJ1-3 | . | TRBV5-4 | CASSLGGGAGNTIYF | TGTGCCAGCAGCTTGGGTGGGGGCGCGGGAAACACCATATATTTT
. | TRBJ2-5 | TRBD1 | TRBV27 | CASRKFAAGTGQETQYF | TGTGCCAGCAGGAAGTTTGCGGCGGGGACAGGTCAAGAGACCCAGTACTTC
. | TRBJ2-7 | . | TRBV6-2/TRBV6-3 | CASSYRSGFYEQYF | TGTGCCAGCAGTTATCGGAGCGGGTTCTACGAGCAGTACTTC
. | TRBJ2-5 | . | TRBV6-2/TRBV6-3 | CASSYQGPQETQYF | TGTGCCAGCAGTTACCAGGGCCCGCAGGAGACCCAGTACTTC
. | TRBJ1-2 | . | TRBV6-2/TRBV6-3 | CASSPQGRGYTF | TGTGCCAGCAGTCCCCAAGGGAGGGGCTACACCTTC
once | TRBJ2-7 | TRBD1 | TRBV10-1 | CASSRTGVVGEQYF | TGCGCCAGCAGTCGGACAGGGGTGGTTGGTGAGCAGTACTTC
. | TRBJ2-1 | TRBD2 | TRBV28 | CASSFTSGRLQEQFF | TGTGCCAGCAGTTTTACTAGCGGGAGGCTACAAGAGCAGTTCTTC
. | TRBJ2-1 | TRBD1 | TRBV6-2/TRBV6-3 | CASSYNTGRGRNEQFF | TGTGCCAGCAGTTATAATACGGGCAGGGGGCGGAATGAGCAGTTCTTC
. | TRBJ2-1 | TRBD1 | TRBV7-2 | CASRNPGTASYNEQFF | TGTGCCAGCAGGAACCCCGGGACAGCCTCCTACAATGAGCAGTTCTTC
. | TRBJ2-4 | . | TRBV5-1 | CASSLTSGMLAKNIQYF | TGCGCCAGCAGCTTAACTTCAGGGATGCTAGCCAAAAACATTCAGTACTTC
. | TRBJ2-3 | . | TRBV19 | CASSSWGDSLTDTQYF | TGTGCCAGTAGTAGCTGGGGGGACAGCCTCACAGATACGCAGTATTTT
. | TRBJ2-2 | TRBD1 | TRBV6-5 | CASSSGTGGTGELFF | TGTGCCAGCAGCTCCGGGACAGGAGGGACCGGGGAGCTGTTTTTT
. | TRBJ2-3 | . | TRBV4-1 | CASSQETAPDTQYF | TGCGCCAGCAGCCAAGAGACAGCGCCCGATACGCAGTATTTT
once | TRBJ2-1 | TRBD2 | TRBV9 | CASSFRLADINNEQFF | TGTGCCAGCAGCTTCCGACTAGCGGATATAAACAATGAGCAGTTCTTC
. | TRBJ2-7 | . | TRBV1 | CTSSRLAGRYEQYF | TGCACCAGCAGCCGACTAGCGGGGAGATACGAGCAGTACTTC
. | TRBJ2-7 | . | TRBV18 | CASSPPSVPGNEQYF | TGTGCCAGCTCACCTCCGAGCGTTCCGGGGAACGAGCAGTACTTC
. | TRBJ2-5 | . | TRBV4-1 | CASSQVLSPRFSQYF | TGCGCCAGCAGCCAAGTGCTCAGCCCGAGGTTTTCCCAGTACTTC
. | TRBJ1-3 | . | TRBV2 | CASSLGGYSGNTIYF | TGTGCCAGCAGTCTCGGGGGTTACTCTGGAAACACCATATATTTT
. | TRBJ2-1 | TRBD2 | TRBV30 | CAWSVITSDYNEQFF | TGTGCCTGGAGTGTAATTACTAGCGACTACAATGAGCAGTTCTTC
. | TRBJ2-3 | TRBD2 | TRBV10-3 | CAIRQTGTSSTQYF | TGTGCCATCAGACAGACCGGGACTAGCTCTACGCAGTATTTT